The 4 T cell receptor beta chains in this list originate from one sample, sequenced in a study of shared clonotypes between healthy human individuals. Profiling relied on immunoSEQ multiplex PCR, and the TCRdb table lists in-frame clones only, not all of them. The sample consists of millions of clones, approximately 94% of them appearing once. It was CD45RO-negative cells, positively selected for CCR7, that made up naive CD8 cells, with terminally differentiated effector memory CD45RA+ cells excluded. Sequencing was performed on naive CD8+ T cells sorted from blood. Receptors originate from a man between 18 and 35 years old in good health.

To note about this clone: A far larger clone lies a single base away; this is likely a read error. The V and J genes are TRBV7-9 and TRBJ1-5, with 8 bases that match TRBD1. CDR3 size: 15 residues. Germline lookup yields CDR1 SEHNR and CDR2 FQNEAQ (reference sequence). DNA for the CDR3: TGTGCCAGCAGCCCGACAGGGGCAGGCAATCAGCTCCAGCATTTT. Its translation is CASSPTGAGNQLQHF.

Comment on this clone: This specimen includes other DNA sequences encoding the same CDR3. This chain connects TRBV7-8 to TRBJ1-4; D is ambiguous. Germline values: CDR1 SGHVS, CDR2 FQNEAQ. V shed 1 base and J shed 7 bases, with 4 bases lying between them. The CDR3 is made up of 12 amino acids. As DNA, the CDR3 is TGTGCCAGCAGCTTAGAGGGTGAAAAACTGTTTTTT. As protein: CASSLEGEKLFF.

This clone came up once. Different DNA sequences within this sample yield the same CDR3. This chain connects TRBV30 to TRBJ1-1; 7 bases are shared with TRBD1. Germline V gene data show CDR1 as GTSNPN and CDR2 as SVGIG (reference sequence). V was pared by 4 bases and J by 8 bases, with 7 bases of the junction left unmatched. The CDR3 runs to 12 residues. The CDR3 spells CAWTTGTAEAFF. The CDR3 DNA reads TGTGCCTGGACCACCGGGACAGCCGAAGCTTTCTTT.

This clone is a singleton in its sample. The V and J genes are TRBV7-9 and TRBJ1-2, with D possibly being TRBD1 (6 bases). The V end lost 5 bases, the J end lost 4 bases, and 14 bases lay between the germline ends. The CDR3 runs to 14 residues. Germline V CDR1 and CDR2: SEHNR, FQNEAQ (reference sequence). The CDR3 sequence: CASSEGEVGYGYTF. CDR3 sequence (DNA): TGTGCCAGCAGCGAGGGGGAGGTGGGCTATGGCTACACCTTC.